This TCR beta chain appears in the sequencing data of a study of blood T cell repertoires in COVID-19. Sequencing was performed with immunoSEQ multiplex PCR; in TCRdb, only in-frame clones are kept and a portion is missing. The profile shows some 200,000 clones, around 89% of them singletons. V lost 1 base and J 6 bases, leaving 11 bases between the germline ends. CDR1 is SGHTS, CDR2 YDEGEE, per germline. The CDR3 extends over 15 amino acids. Sequenced: peripheral blood. The V gene is TRBV5-8, the J gene TRBJ1-6; no reliable D call. The receptor comes from a man in his sixties or seventies with acute or convalescent COVID-19. CDR3 nucleotide sequence: TGTGCCAGCAGCTTGATGCTGACAAGTAATTCACCCCTCCACTTT. Translation: CASSLMLTSNSPLHF.